In this sample, the clone carrying this T cell receptor (beta chain) turned up once. Its specificity is unknown. An end of the junction differs from the germline gene, which may be a read error. From the 5' RACE reads, TCRdb called clonotypes with MiXCR, one entry per CDR3 protein. The sample shows some 1,700,000 distinct CDR3 sequences, about 32% of them seen only once. These data are taken from a study of identical twins. Whole-study results and caveats: Model-predicted out-of-frame TCR alpha sharing fell below observed values in monozygotic twins.

Germline-derived CDR1 and CDR2 are MDHEN and SYDVKM. The CDR3 has 18 amino acids. The chain joins TRBV28 to TRBJ2-1; TRBD2 agrees at 8 bases. The receptor comes from a newborn girl in good health. What was sequenced was cord blood. The CDR3 coding sequence is TGTGCCAGCAGTTTAGAACTATGGAGCGGGAGAAGTATCGATGAGCGGTTCTTC. Amino acids: CASSLELWSGRSIDERFF.